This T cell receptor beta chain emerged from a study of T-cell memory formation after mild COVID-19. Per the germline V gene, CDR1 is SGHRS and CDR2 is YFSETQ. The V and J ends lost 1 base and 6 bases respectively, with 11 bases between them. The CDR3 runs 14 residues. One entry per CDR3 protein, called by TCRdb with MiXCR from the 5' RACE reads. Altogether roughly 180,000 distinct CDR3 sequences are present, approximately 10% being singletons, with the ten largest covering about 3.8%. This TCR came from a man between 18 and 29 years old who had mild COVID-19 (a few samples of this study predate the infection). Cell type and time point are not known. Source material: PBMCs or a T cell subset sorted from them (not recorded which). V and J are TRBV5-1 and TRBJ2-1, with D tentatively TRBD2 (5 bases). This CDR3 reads CASSLYLARNEQFF. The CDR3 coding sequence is TGCGCCAGCAGCTTGTATCTAGCACGCAATGAGCAGTTCTTC.